These 20 T cell receptor beta chains were sequenced from one sample in a study of regulatory and conventional T cells in RAG deficiency. The sorted regulatory T cells were CD4+, CD25-high and CD127-low, with genomic DNA sequenced. Repertoires were generated with immunoSEQ multiplex PCR, while TCRdb's copy carries only in-frame clones and drops some. The sample records 6,000 to 8,000 clones, approximately 90% being singletons. This same sample was also taken into another study, of regulatory T cells. Per that study: Amplification used 52 TRBV primers and 13 TRBJ primers.

Sequencing used CD127- CD25+ CD4+ Tregs sorted from blood. These receptors originate from a human donor in good health.

The chain has TRBV5-8 and TRBJ2-5; TRBD2 matches 9 bases. J lost 2 bases, V lost 5 bases, and 7 bases had no gene match. Per germline, CDR1 SGHTS and CDR2 YDEGEE. The length of the CDR3 is 15 residues. The CDR3 DNA follows: TGTGCCAGCAGTCACTCTAGCGGGGCTCAAGAGACCCAGTACTTC. This translates into CASSHSSGAQETQYF. The full variable domain, its missing parts supplied by reference TRBV5-8 and TRBJ2-5, is EAGVTQSPTHLIKTRGQQATLRCSPISGHTSVYWYQQALGLGLQFLLWYDEGEERNRGNFPPRFSGRQFPNYSSELNVNALELEDSALYLCASSHSSGAQETQYFGPGTRLLVL.

The chain combines TRBV28 with TRBJ2-2; no clear D. V was shortened by 5 bases and J by 5 bases, with 9 bases between the two germline ends. The CDR3 runs 13 residues. The germline CDR1 and CDR2 sequences are MDHEN and SYDVKM. This CDR3 reads CASSHPGTGELFF. As DNA, the CDR3 is TGTGCCAGCAGTCATCCAGGAACCGGGGAGCTGTTTTTT.

The J gene is TRBJ2-6, the V gene TRBV10-2, with a tentative D call TRBD2 (6 bases). V lost 3 bases and J 3 bases, leaving 9 bases between the germline ends. The CDR3 has 15 residues. The germline CDR1 and CDR2 sequences are WSHSY and SAAADI. The CDR3 loop reads CASSDPGVGANVLTF. The CDR3, as DNA: TGCGCCAGCAGTGACCCGGGGGTTGGGGCCAACGTCCTGACTTTC.

This sequence joins TRBV11-2 and TRBJ1-1; maybe TRBD1 (6 bases). In germline, CDR1 is SGHAT, CDR2 FQNNGV. The V and J ends lost 5 bases and 10 bases respectively, with 14 bases between them. The CDR3 covers 12 residues. CDR3 sequence: CASSQTGRGAFF. The CDR3, as DNA: TGTGCCAGCAGCCAAACAGGGAGGGGAGCTTTCTTT.

As regards this clone: The junction and the germline gene differ at one end; a read error may be behind it. This chain uses TRBV5-1 with TRBJ2-7; the D is unclear. Germline V gives CDR1 SGHRS, CDR2 YFSETQ. This CDR3 region has 12 residues. CDR3 sequence reads: CASRLAGNEQYF. As DNA, the CDR3 is TGCGCCAGCAGATTGGCAGGAAACGAGCAGTACTTC.

The chain is built from TRBV5-6 and TRBJ2-4; a possible D gene is TRBD1 (6 bases). The CDR3 has 17 residues. The germline V gene encodes CDR1 SGHDT and CDR2 YYEEEE. Trimming took off 0 bases at V and 1 base at J, with 14 bases between the two ends. The CDR3 region has the DNA TGTGCCAGCAGCTTGGGACAGGTCCTTCGGGCCAAAAACATTCAGTACTTC. It translates to CASSLGQVLRAKNIQYF.

V is TRBV11-3 and J is TRBJ2-1; D is possibly TRBD2 (5 bases). This CDR3 is built from 14 residues. V lost 3 bases to trimming and J lost 0 bases, with 6 bases between them. Germline CDR1 is SGHNT and CDR2 is YENEEA. The CDR3 bases are TGTGCCAGCAGCTTGGGGAGCTCCTACAATGAGCAGTTCTTC. This encodes CASSLGSSYNEQFF. Drawing the rest from reference TRBV11-3 and TRBJ2-1, the complete variable domain is EAGVVQSPRYKIIEKKQPVAFWCNPISGHNTLYWYLQNLGQGPELLIRYENEEAVDDSQLPKDRFSAERLKGVDSTLKIQPAELGDSAVYLCASSLGSSYNEQFFGPGTRLTVL.

The chain combines TRBV15 with TRBJ1-4, with D tentatively TRBD1 (6 bases). Germline V gene data show CDR1 as LNHNV and CDR2 as YYDKDF (reference sequence). Deletions cut 1 base from V and 14 bases from J, with 11 bases between. The CDR3 has 12 amino acids. CDR3 DNA sequence: TGTGCCACCAGCAGAGGTGGACAGAATCTGTTTTTT. Translating gives CATSRGGQNLFF. Filled out from reference TRBV15 and TRBJ1-4, the complete variable domain reads DAMVIQNPRYQVTQFGKPVTLSCSQTLNHNVMYWYQQKSSQAPKLLFHYYDKDFNNEADTPDNFQSRRPNTSFCFLDIRSPGLGDTAMYLCATSRGGQNLFFGSGTQLSVL.

The chain links TRBV18 to TRBJ1-4, with D perhaps matching TRBD1 (6 bases). The CDR3 is 16 residues long. The V end was cut by 6 bases, the J end by 0 bases, with 14 bases between. Germline CDR1 KGHSH, CDR2 LQKENI. This CDR3 is CASSYGQSATNEKLFF. CDR3 bases: TGTGCCAGCTCGTACGGACAGTCTGCAACTAATGAAAAACTGTTTTTT.

CDR3 region: CASSLRHSGSTDTQYF. DNA of the CDR3: TGTGCCAGCAGTTTACGACATAGCGGAAGCACAGATACGCAGTATTTT. J is TRBJ2-3 and V is TRBV28; tentative D call: TRBD2 (6 bases). There are 16 residues in the CDR3. CDR1 is MDHEN and CDR2 is SYDVKM in the germline V gene. Deletions cut 2 bases from V and 0 bases from J, with 12 bases between.

V and J are TRBV30 and TRBJ2-3, with 11 bases aligning to TRBD2. Unmatched junction bases numbered 2, after V lost 4 bases and J lost 2 bases. This CDR3 contains 14 residues. Germline assignment: CDR1 GTSNPN and CDR2 SVGIG (reference sequence). The CDR3 loop reads CAWTSGGFTDTQYF. CDR3 sequence (DNA): TGTGCCTGGACTAGCGGGGGGTTCACAGATACGCAGTATTTT.

The V gene is TRBV18, the J gene TRBJ2-5; the D gene is possibly TRBD1 (6 bases). From germline, CDR1 is KGHSH and CDR2 LQKENI. V lost 5 bases to trimming and J lost 0 bases, with 19 bases between them. The CDR3 contains 17 residues. The CDR3 DNA follows: TGTGCCAGCTCATCAATGCAGGGGCCCTTCTACCAAGAGACCCAGTACTTC. This sequence encodes CASSSMQGPFYQETQYF.

The chain combines TRBV9 with TRBJ2-1, with D perhaps matching TRBD2 (6 bases). Trimming left V 0 bases short and J 11 bases short, with 12 bases between. Germline CDR1 and CDR2: SGDLS and YYNGEE. The CDR3 contains 13 residues. CDR3 loop: CASSVDSAGKQFF. As DNA, the CDR3 is TGTGCCAGCAGCGTAGATTCCGCGGGGAAGCAGTTCTTC.

About this clone itself: One junction end does not reproduce the germline sequence, and a read error may be involved. The chain recombines TRBV4-1 with TRBJ2-7; tentatively, D is TRBD1 (5 bases). From germline, CDR1 is MGHRA and CDR2 YSYEKL. This CDR3 contains 13 residues. The CDR3, as DNA: TGCGCCAGCAGCCAAGATAGGGGCCTCGGCGTGAACTTC. As protein: CASSQDRGLGVNF.

About this clone: A junction boundary mismatches the germline segment, possibly from a read error. The chain joins TRBV7-9 to TRBJ1-1; D gene ambiguous. The germline CDR1 and CDR2 sequences are SEHNR and FQNEAQ (reference sequence). The CDR3 is 13 amino acids. The CDR3 protein is CASNRIGETEALF. The DNA for the CDR3 is TGTGCCAGCAACAGAATCGGGGAGACTGAAGCTCTCTTT.

CDR3: CASRPYELALFEQYF. The CDR3 DNA sequence: TGTGCCAGCAGACCCTATGAACTAGCGTTGTTCGAGCAGTACTTC. The chain couples TRBV6-1 to TRBJ2-7; the match to TRBD2 covers 7 bases. Germline trimming cut 6 bases from V and 6 bases from J; bases unmatched to any gene: 14. Germline CDR1 MNHNS, CDR2 SASEGT. The CDR3 contains 15 residues.

The CDR3 nucleotides read TGTGCCAGCTCACCAACAGGCCAGGCCCTTAGGGGCGAGCAGTACTTC. Protein: CASSPTGQALRGEQYF. This chain joins TRBV18 and TRBJ2-5; tentative D call: TRBD1 (5 bases). TRBJ2-7 matches the DNA end more closely, so the J call is doubtful. The CDR3 is 16 residues long. Germline lookup yields CDR1 KGHSH and CDR2 LQKENI.

This chain links TRBV7-6 with TRBJ1-1; tentatively, D is TRBD1 (5 bases). Germline V gene sequence: CDR1 SGHVS, CDR2 FNYEAQ. The CDR3 has 13 residues. The V end lost 0 bases, the J end lost 6 bases, and 8 bases lay between the germline ends. CDR3 in DNA: TGTGCCAGCAGCTTAGCGGGGGGGGCTGAAGCTTTCTTT. The encoded protein is CASSLAGGAEAFF.

The chain has TRBV5-1 and TRBJ2-5, with 15 bases that match TRBD2. J gave up 5 bases and V 0 bases, and 5 bases lay outside the gene matches. Germline values: CDR1 SGHRS, CDR2 YFSETQ. The CDR3 extends over 17 amino acids. In DNA, the CDR3 is TGCGCCAGCAGCTTGGCCGGACTAGCGGGGGGGCCGGAGACCCAGTACTTC. It encodes CASSLAGLAGGPETQYF.

This clone was detected only a few times. The chain employs TRBV5-1 and TRBJ1-1, with 8 bases fitting TRBD1. The CDR3 has 14 residues. Germline trimming cut 3 bases from V and 5 bases from J; bases unmatched to any gene: 6. Germline V CDR1 and CDR2: SGHRS, YFSETQ. CDR3 in amino acids: CASSYQGARTEAFF. In DNA form, the CDR3 reads TGCGCCAGCAGCTACCAGGGGGCGCGGACTGAAGCTTTCTTT.